This T cell receptor beta chain was sequenced for a study of cytomegalovirus exposure and HLA in healthy donors. Looking at the study overall: The use of the same platform for the approximately 110 validation repertoires and the approximately 670 first-cohort repertoires was reported by a later analysis.

Germline V gene lookup returns CDR1 KGHSH and CDR2 LQKENI. The junction had 19 bases not matched to a gene; V was cut back by 2 bases and J by 4 bases. The CDR3 loop spans 20 amino acids. As for this clone: Its antigen is currently unknown.

Among the 120 subjects of the validation cohort, separate from the approximately 700-subject first cohort, were the donors. Study-wide points: Researchers catalogued 150 or so TCR beta chains as cytomegalovirus-associated.

The protocol was immunoSEQ multiplex PCR, while the TCRdb copy is restricted to in-frame clones and leaves out a portion. The sample gives under 150,000 clones, 86% of which show up once; under 3% is in the top ten. The chain combines TRBV18 with TRBJ2-7; the match to TRBD2 covers 11 bases. The sequence came from a man younger than 35 in good health and CMV-seronegative. The source material was PBMCs. CDR3 sequence: CASSPKPGTSGSGIKYEQYF. CDR3 nucleotide sequence: TGTGCCAGCTCACCAAAACCCGGGACTAGCGGAAGTGGGATTAAATACGAGCAGTACTTC.